These 12 T cell receptor beta chains originate from one sample sequenced in a study of cytotoxic CD8 clonotypes in ibrutinib-treated CLL. Sequencing was performed with immunoSEQ multiplex PCR; in TCRdb, only in-frame clones are kept and a portion is missing. The sample shows hundreds of thousands of clones, almost 80% of them seen only once. Here the sequenced sample was PBMCs, taken before ibrutinib treatment. These receptors came from a human donor with chronic lymphocytic leukemia.

V and J are TRBV4-1 and TRBJ2-1, with 13 positions matching TRBD2. Germline lookup yields CDR1 MGHRA and CDR2 YSYEKL. Losses at the gene ends were 3 bases for V and 6 bases for J; bases not matched to a gene: 5. CDR3 length: 16 residues. As DNA, the CDR3 is TGCGCCAGCAGCCAGGAACTAGCGGGAGGGCCCAATGAGCAGTTCTTC. It translates to CASSQELAGGPNEQFF.

This rearrangement joins TRBV11-2 to TRBJ2-5; 9 bases are shared with TRBD2. Germline loops: CDR1 SGHAT, CDR2 FQNNGV. Trimming took 3 bases from V and 5 from J; bases not matched to a gene: 4. The CDR3 loop spans 14 amino acids. Here the CDR3 reads CASSLGTSGETQYF. The CDR3 nucleotides read TGTGCCAGCAGCTTGGGTACTAGCGGGGAGACCCAGTACTTC.

The V gene is TRBV7-2, the J gene TRBJ1-5, with a tentative D call TRBD1 (5 bases). Germline CDR1 is SGHTA and CDR2 is FQGNSA. The V and J ends lost 5 bases and 0 bases respectively, with 14 bases between them. The CDR3 totals 16 residues. The CDR3 protein is CASSQRTGDSNQPQHF. In DNA, the CDR3 is TGTGCCAGCAGCCAACGCACAGGAGATAGCAATCAGCCCCAGCATTTT.

This sequence joins TRBV5-4 and TRBJ2-5; 15 positions agree with TRBD2. Unmatched junction bases numbered 2, after V lost 3 bases and J lost 5 bases. Germline CDR1 reads SGHNT; CDR2 reads YYREEE (reference sequence). The CDR3 has 15 amino acids. The CDR3 DNA sequence: TGTGCCAGCAGCTCGGGACTAGCGGGGGGCGAGACCCAGTACTTC. Its translation is CASSSGLAGGETQYF.

The rearrangement uses TRBV9 and TRBJ1-3; D is uncertain. CDR3 length equals 13 residues. CDR1 and CDR2 from the germline V gene are SGDLS and YYNGEE. V was shortened by 0 bases and J by 3 bases, with 4 bases between the two germline ends. DNA for the CDR3: TGTGCCAGCAGCGTAGACGATGGAAACACCATATATTTT. As protein: CASSVDDGNTIYF.

The rearrangement joins TRBV11-1 to TRBJ1-2; D is perhaps TRBD1 (5 bases). Germline CDR1 is SGHAT and CDR2 is FQDESV (reference sequence). Trimming pared 1 base from V and 1 base from J, leaving 10 bases between. The CDR3 sequence is 15 residues long. CDR3 sequence reads: CASSLEGTVNYGYTF. Here the CDR3 DNA reads TGTGCCAGCAGCTTAGAAGGGACGGTTAACTATGGCTACACCTTC.

The chain carries TRBV29-1 and TRBJ1-2; tentative D call: TRBD1 (6 bases). Germline CDR1 is SQVTM and CDR2 is ANQGSEA. Trimming removed 2 bases from V and 4 bases from J, with 14 bases in between. The CDR3 covers 14 residues. For the CDR3, the DNA is TGCAGCGTTGAATTGGGGGCTGAAGCCTATGGCTACACCTTC. It specifies CSVELGAEAYGYTF.

The chain recombines TRBV5-4 with TRBJ2-7; D gene unclear. The CDR3 length is 12 residues. Trimming removed 0 bases from V and 7 bases from J, with 8 bases in between. CDR1 SGHNT and CDR2 YYREEE come from the germline V gene (reference sequence). CDR3 nucleotide sequence: TGTGCCAGCAGCTTGGATTTTACGGAGCAGTACTTC. Residues: CASSLDFTEQYF.

The J gene is TRBJ1-1, the V gene TRBV4-2; D gene uncertain. The CDR3 consists of 13 residues. Germline V gives CDR1 LGHNA, CDR2 YNFKEQ. V shed 0 bases and J shed 5 bases, with 7 bases lying between them. CDR3 protein: CASSQDYGTEAFF. The CDR3 DNA reads TGTGCCAGCAGCCAAGATTACGGTACTGAAGCTTTCTTT.

The V call is TRBV28, the J call TRBJ2-7; 10 bases line up with TRBD2. Trimming removed 3 bases from V and 6 bases from J; junction bases left unmatched: 8. The CDR3 sequence is 15 residues long. Germline V gene lookup returns CDR1 MDHEN and CDR2 SYDVKM. The CDR3 loop reads CASSLVSGRGPEQYF. CDR3 DNA sequence: TGTGCCAGCAGTTTGGTGAGCGGGAGGGGCCCCGAGCAGTACTTC. Full variable domain (rest looked up from reference TRBV28 and TRBJ2-7): DVKVTQSSRYLVKRTGEKVFLECVQDMDHENMFWYRQDPGLGLRLIYFSYDVKMKEKGDIPEGYSVSREKKERFSLILESASTNQTSMYLCASSLVSGRGPEQYFGPGTRLTVT.

V usage is TRBV9 and J usage is TRBJ2-1, with 7 bases that match TRBD2. Germline trimming cut 4 bases from V and 8 bases from J; bases unmatched to any gene: 9. Germline V lookup: CDR1 SGDLS, CDR2 YYNGEE. This CDR3 contains 14 residues. CDR3: CASSPLAASDEQFF. In DNA, the CDR3 is TGTGCCAGCAGCCCTCTAGCGGCCTCGGATGAGCAGTTCTTC.

This sequence joins TRBV19 and TRBJ1-3; D might be TRBD1 (5 bases). Germline lookup yields CDR1 LNHDA and CDR2 SQIVND (reference sequence). Between the trimmed V and J ends, which lost 6 bases and 0 bases, there was a span of 12 bases. This CDR3 contains 15 residues. The CDR3 loop is CASSPDSSSGNTIYF. Written as DNA, the CDR3 is TGTGCCAGTAGCCCTGACAGCAGCTCTGGAAACACCATATATTTT.